This T cell receptor (beta chain) was documented in a study of blood T cell repertoires in COVID-19. V shed 6 bases and J shed 4 bases, with 7 bases lying between them. Germline values: CDR1 LNHDA, CDR2 SQIVND (reference sequence). The CDR3 is 12 amino acids. TCRdb's table, derived via immunoSEQ multiplex PCR, lists solely in-frame clones and lacks some. The sample includes some 190,000 clones, around 88% of them seen just once. Sequenced material: peripheral blood. This sequence originates from a man aged 18 to 30 with active or convalescent COVID-19. V is TRBV19 and J is TRBJ1-5; D might be TRBD1 (5 bases). The CDR3 is CASRAGNQPQHF. CDR3 bases: TGTGCCAGTAGGGCAGGGAATCAGCCCCAGCATTTT. Drawing the rest from reference TRBV19 and TRBJ1-5, the complete variable domain is DGGITQSPKYLFRKEGQNVTLSCEQNLNHDAMYWYRQDPGQGLRLIYYSQIVNDFQKGDIAEGYSVSREKKESFPLTVTSAQKNPTAFYLCASRAGNQPQHFGDGTRLSIL.